Shown below are 14 T cell receptor beta chains from a single sample sequenced in a study of blood T cell repertoires in COVID-19. The data were produced by immunoSEQ multiplex PCR, yet TCRdb's version contains in-frame clones alone and is incomplete. This repertoire shows 90,000 to 130,000 clones, around 83% found once; its top ten account for approximately 4%. Source material: peripheral blood. These TCRs come from a woman aged 70-85 years with acute or convalescent COVID-19.

V gene TRBV20-1 combines with J gene TRBJ2-7; tentative D call: TRBD2 (6 bases). This CDR3 is 11 amino acids long. Germline assignment: CDR1 DFQATT and CDR2 SNEGSKA (reference sequence). V was cut by 7 bases and J by 7 bases, with 14 bases left in between. The CDR3 loop is CSVLMGREQYF. Here the CDR3 DNA reads TGCAGTGTCCTCATGGGGAGGGAGCAGTACTTC.

The rearrangement joins TRBV28 to TRBJ1-2, with D maybe TRBD1 (6 bases). The V gene lost 3 bases and the J gene lost 4 bases, with 12 bases spanning the gap. The CDR3 totals 14 residues. The V gene's germline CDR1 is MDHEN and CDR2 SYDVKM. This CDR3 reads CASSLKGVVYGYTF. In DNA form, the CDR3 reads TGTGCCAGCAGTTTGAAGGGGGTCGTCTATGGCTACACCTTC.

This clone showed up just once. V and J are TRBV28 and TRBJ2-7, with 10 positions matching TRBD2. Germline V gene lookup returns CDR1 MDHEN and CDR2 SYDVKM. The CDR3 covers 15 residues. V trimming: 5 bases; J trimming: 4 bases; junction bases outside the gene matches: 8. This chain's CDR3 is CASSPKAGGPYEQYF. The CDR3 DNA reads as TGTGCCAGCAGTCCGAAAGCGGGAGGGCCTTACGAGCAGTACTTC.

V usage is TRBV19 and J usage is TRBJ1-5; 7 nucleotides align to TRBD1. Looked up from germline, CDR1 is LNHDA and CDR2 is SQIVND (reference sequence). The CDR3 has 15 residues. Trimming at V came to 7 bases and at J to 5 bases, leaving 11 bases not matched to a gene. This CDR3 is CASIQGRPGDQPQHF. In DNA form, the CDR3 reads TGTGCCAGTATACAGGGGCGTCCCGGGGATCAGCCCCAGCATTTT.

The chain joins TRBV27 to TRBJ1-2; 8 nucleotides match TRBD1. The germline gives CDR1 MNHEY, CDR2 SMNVEV (reference sequence). CDR3 length: 14 residues. V lost 5 bases, J lost 4 bases, and 6 bases stayed unmatched. The chain's CDR3 is CASSPRGTGYGYTF. The CDR3 DNA reads TGTGCCAGCAGTCCCCGGGGGACAGGCTATGGCTACACCTTC.

The chain has TRBV30 and TRBJ2-3, with unresolved D. CDR3 length equals 12 residues. The V and J ends lost 2 bases and 4 bases respectively, with 7 bases between them. Germline CDR1 and CDR2: GTSNPN and SVGIG (reference sequence). CDR3 sequence (DNA): TGTGCCTGGAGTCTACCGCCAGATACGCAGTATTTT. Amino acids: CAWSLPPDTQYF.

This clone was seen more than once but under ten times. This chain uses TRBV5-1 with TRBJ2-7; 7 positions match TRBD1. The CDR3 has 12 amino acids. Germline loops: CDR1 SGHRS, CDR2 YFSETQ. V lost 0 bases to trimming and J lost 10 bases; unmatched junction nucleotides: 4. The CDR3 here is CASSLEGGPQYF. The CDR3 region has the DNA TGCGCCAGCAGCTTGGAAGGGGGCCCACAGTACTTC. Full variable domain (outside the CDR3, taken from reference TRBV5-1 and TRBJ2-7): KAGVTQTPRYLIKTRGQQVTLSCSPISGHRSVSWYQQTPGQGLQFLFEYFSETQRNKGNFPGRFSGRQFSNSRSEMNVSTLELGDSALYLCASSLEGGPQYFGPGTRLTVT.

The V call is TRBV18, the J call TRBJ2-5, with D tentatively TRBD1 (5 bases). CDR1 and CDR2 (germline): KGHSH, LQKENI. Deletions cut 2 bases from V and 4 bases from J, with 11 bases between. This CDR3 has 14 amino acids. CDR3 region: CASSPGAWRETQYF. Written as DNA, the CDR3 is TGTGCCAGCTCACCAGGGGCTTGGAGAGAGACCCAGTACTTC.

This clone has just a few counts. V gene TRBV4-1 combines with J gene TRBJ2-7; 7 bases align to TRBD1. Trimming removed 5 bases from V and 2 bases from J; junction bases left unmatched: 6. Germline values: CDR1 MGHRA, CDR2 YSYEKL. The CDR3 totals 14 residues. CDR3 nucleotide sequence: TGCGCCAGCAGCGGCCGGGACAGTGCCTACGAGCAGTACTTC. Its protein is CASSGRDSAYEQYF.

The chain links TRBV6-2 or TRBV6-3 to TRBJ2-3; tentatively, D is TRBD2 (6 bases). Germline V gene data show CDR1 as MNHEY and CDR2 as SVGEGT. The CDR3 sequence is 15 residues long. Trimming pared 0 bases from V and 5 bases from J, leaving 12 bases between. The CDR3 DNA sequence: TGTGCCAGCAGTTACTCGGCGGCGGGGAGAGATACGCAGTATTTT. It encodes CASSYSAAGRDTQYF.

In this sample, this clone turned up a few times. The CDR3 nucleotides read TGTGCCAGCAGCCCCGCCAGTCCCTACGAGCAGTACGTC. It specifies CASSPASPYEQYV. The chain uses TRBV11-1 and TRBJ2-7; the D is unclear. Trimming shortened V by 5 bases and J by 2 bases, and 10 bases separated the two germline ends. The CDR3 is 13 residues long. Germline V gives CDR1 SGHAT, CDR2 FQDESV (reference sequence).

The rearrangement links TRBV11-2 to TRBJ1-4, with a weak D call TRBD1 (6 bases). Germline CDR1 SGHAT, CDR2 FQNNGV. This CDR3 is 14 amino acids long. The V end was cut by 3 bases, the J end by 14 bases, with 19 bases between. The CDR3 loop reads CASSFTGTGKRLFF. The CDR3 DNA sequence: TGTGCCAGCAGCTTCACAGGGACCGGAAAAAGGCTGTTTTTT.

This chain uses TRBV16 with TRBJ2-1; TRBD2 matches at 14 bases. The V gene end was trimmed by 3 bases and the J gene end by 7 bases; junction bases not matched to a gene: 2. Germline V gene lookup returns CDR1 KGHSY and CDR2 FQNENV. The CDR3 contains 15 residues. CDR3 loop: CASSQGLAGVNEQFF. The CDR3 nucleotides read TGTGCCAGCAGCCAGGGACTAGCGGGAGTGAATGAGCAGTTCTTC.

The genes are TRBV6-1 and TRBJ2-7; 8 bases align to TRBD2. The germline CDR1 and CDR2 sequences are MNHNS and SASEGT. The CDR3 runs 17 residues. The trim removed 1 base at V and 2 bases at J, leaving 10 bases unmatched. The chain's CDR3 is CASSEGVGTSGTYEQYF. In DNA form, the CDR3 reads TGTGCCAGCAGTGAAGGGGTGGGAACTAGCGGTACCTACGAGCAGTACTTC.